The 18 T cell receptor beta chains below were found in one sample sequenced in a study of radiation and T cells in renal cell carcinoma. The repertoire was sequenced with immunoSEQ multiplex PCR; TCRdb's copy has only in-frame clones and lacks some. The sample consists of around 140,000 clones, 86% of them appearing once. Sample time point: blood 4 weeks post-SBRT, at nephrectomy. Sample treatment: 15 Gy SBRT to primary tumor, nephrectomy 4 weeks later. The source was blood, collected from a patient whose treatment included radiotherapy and nephrectomy. The source is a woman aged 50 to 65 with renal cell carcinoma.

The count of this clone is one. This chain uses TRBV18 with TRBJ1-1; unclear D gene. Deletions cut 1 base from V and 1 base from J, with 16 bases between. Germline V gives CDR1 KGHSH, CDR2 LQKENI. The CDR3 consists of 17 residues. CDR3 loop: CASSPRMSGPRNTEAFF. The CDR3 DNA reads TGTGCCAGCTCACCACGAATGTCAGGACCCCGGAACACTGAAGCTTTCTTT.

This chain connects TRBV19 to TRBJ2-3, with D possibly being TRBD2 (5 bases). The CDR3 spans 15 residues. The V end was cut by 4 bases, the J end by 0 bases, with 11 bases between. CDR1 LNHDA and CDR2 SQIVND come from the germline V gene (reference sequence). CDR3 sequence reads: CASSTSRTSTDTQYF. As DNA, the CDR3 is TGTGCCAGTAGTACCAGTAGGACTAGCACAGATACGCAGTATTTT.

The V call is TRBV9, the J call TRBJ1-1; no firm D call. Germline CDR1 SGDLS, CDR2 YYNGEE. Trimming pared 3 bases from V and 1 base from J, leaving 7 bases between. The CDR3 is 13 amino acids. The CDR3 coding sequence is TGTGCCAGCAGCGAGAGTCCGAACACTGAAGCTTTCTTT. Translating gives CASSESPNTEAFF.

The chain has TRBV5-6 and TRBJ2-2, with 8 positions matching TRBD1. The CDR3 length is 15 residues. V was pared by 4 bases and J by 7 bases, with 9 bases of the junction left unmatched. Germline V gene sequence: CDR1 SGHDT, CDR2 YYEEEE. The CDR3 region is CASSRTGRDGGELFF. DNA of the CDR3: TGTGCCAGCAGCCGGACAGGGAGAGATGGCGGGGAGCTGTTTTTT.

The chain has TRBV9 and TRBJ2-3; 8 nucleotides agree with TRBD1. The V segment lost 2 bases and the J segment 4 bases; nucleotides outside the gene matches: 9. Germline V gene data show CDR1 as SGDLS and CDR2 as YYNGEE. The CDR3 is made up of 16 amino acids. CDR3 sequence (DNA): TGTGCCAGCAGCGTCACAGGGGGTATAGGTCCAGATACGCAGTATTTT. Translating gives CASSVTGGIGPDTQYF.

This clone was found a few times. V and J are TRBV28 and TRBJ1-2; 9 bases match TRBD1. The CDR3 loop spans 14 amino acids. Losses at the gene ends were 6 bases for V and 2 bases for J; bases not matched to a gene: 4. Germline CDR1 is MDHEN and CDR2 is SYDVKM. CDR3 loop: CASRLQGANYGYTF. The CDR3 nucleotides read TGTGCCAGCAGGTTACAGGGGGCCAACTATGGCTACACCTTC.

V usage is TRBV27 and J usage is TRBJ2-1, with 7 nucleotides matching TRBD2. The V gene end was trimmed by 4 bases and the J gene end by 5 bases; junction bases not matched to a gene: 14. The CDR3 contains 17 residues. Germline loops: CDR1 MNHEY, CDR2 SMNVEV (reference sequence). The CDR3, as DNA: TGTGCCAGCAGTTGGAGCCAGCGGGAAGCTCTCCACAATGAGCAGTTCTTC. This gives the protein CASSWSQREALHNEQFF.

This rearrangement joins TRBV7-5 to TRBJ2-1; the D call in the table, TRBD2, was not verified against the DNA. TRBV7-5 counts as a pseudogene. The CDR3 has 16 residues. CDR3: CARTPACGRTNNEQFF. The CDR3 coding sequence is TGTGCCAGAACCCCCGCCTGCGGGAGAACTAACAATGAGCAGTTCTTC.

The V call is TRBV11-2, the J call TRBJ1-2; D is possibly TRBD1 (5 bases). Germline CDR1 reads SGHAT; CDR2 reads FQNNGV. CDR3 length equals 14 residues. Trimming removed 0 bases at V and 6 bases at J, with 11 bases between. For the CDR3, the DNA is TGTGCCAGCAGCTTAGAGGTTGGAGGGGATGGCTACACCTTC. Amino acid sequence: CASSLEVGGDGYTF.

CDR3 amino acids: CAISARENYGYTF. CDR3 DNA sequence: TGTGCCATCAGTGCCAGGGAAAACTATGGCTACACCTTC. The J gene is TRBJ1-2, the V gene TRBV10-3, with D perhaps TRBD1 (5 bases). The CDR3 length is 13 residues. Trimming left V 4 bases short and J 2 bases short, with 8 bases between. Germline CDR1 and CDR2: ENHRY and SYGVKD.

This chain links TRBV28 with TRBJ2-7; D remains ambiguous. This CDR3 region has 11 residues. Germline V CDR1 and CDR2: MDHEN, SYDVKM. Deletions cut 5 bases from V and 4 bases from J, with 6 bases between. CDR3: CASSPAYEQYF. CDR3 bases: TGTGCCAGCAGTCCCGCATACGAGCAGTACTTC.

The chain employs TRBV7-9 and TRBJ2-2; D is ambiguous. V dropped 5 bases and J dropped 7 bases, with 8 bases sitting between them. The CDR3 sequence is 12 residues long. Germline lookup yields CDR1 SEHNR and CDR2 FQNEAQ (reference sequence). The CDR3, as DNA: TGTGCCAGCAGCACTAATGGCGGGGAGCTGTTTTTT. Its protein is CASSTNGGELFF. Full variable domain (missing parts from reference TRBV7-9 and TRBJ2-2): DTGVSQNPRHKITKRGQNVTFRCDPISEHNRLYWYRQTLGQGPEFLTYFQNEAQLEKSRLLSDRFSAERPKGSFSTLEIQRTEQGDSAMYLCASSTNGGELFFGEGSRLTVL.

The chain links TRBV19 to TRBJ1-1; 10 bases agree with TRBD1. From germline, CDR1 is LNHDA and CDR2 SQIVND (reference sequence). The CDR3 sequence is 15 residues long. V lost 7 bases to trimming and J lost 4 bases; unmatched junction nucleotides: 9. The CDR3: CASTDRGRKGTEAFF. In DNA, the CDR3 is TGTGCCAGTACCGACAGGGGGCGGAAAGGCACTGAAGCTTTCTTT.

This clone was seen a few times. The genes are TRBV18 and TRBJ1-2, with 9 positions matching TRBD1. The CDR3 runs 16 residues. The ends lost 3 bases at V and 4 bases at J; junction bases unmatched: 9. The germline V gene has CDR1 KGHSH and CDR2 LQKENI. The CDR3 DNA follows: TGTGCCAGCTCACCCCGGGACAGGGAGGGCGGCTATGGCTACACCTTC. Amino acids: CASSPRDREGGYGYTF. Looking up the rest from reference TRBV18 and TRBJ1-2 gives the full variable domain: NAGVMQNPRHLVRRRGQEARLRCSPMKGHSHVYWYRQLPEEGLKFMVYLQKENIIDESGMPKERFSAEFPKEGPSILRIQQVVRGDSAAYFCASSPRDREGGYGYTFGSGTRLTVV.

CDR3 DNA: TGCGCCAGCAGCCCTTTAGGAGGGACTGAAGCTTTCTTT. Encoded protein: CASSPLGGTEAFF. This sequence joins TRBV4-1 and TRBJ1-1, with unresolved D. The CDR3 has 13 residues. The V gene's germline CDR1 is MGHRA and CDR2 YSYEKL. Trimming removed 4 bases from V and 5 bases from J, with 11 bases in between.

Only one count was recorded for this clone. The chain couples TRBV27 to TRBJ1-6, with D maybe TRBD1 (5 bases). This CDR3 region has 16 residues. Germline V gene lookup returns CDR1 MNHEY and CDR2 SMNVEV (reference sequence). The ends were cut back, 7 bases at V and 0 bases at J, with 13 bases in the middle. CDR3 protein: CASTWGRDSYNSPLHF. The CDR3 DNA follows: TGTGCCAGCACCTGGGGCAGAGACTCCTATAATTCACCCCTCCACTTT.

This clone showed up just a few times. The chain links TRBV9 to TRBJ1-6, with 7 positions matching TRBD1. The CDR3 is made up of 15 amino acids. Germline V gives CDR1 SGDLS, CDR2 YYNGEE. The J segment lost 9 bases and the V segment lost 3 bases, leaving 9 bases of the junction unmatched. The CDR3 DNA follows: TGTGCCAGCAGCGCCACCGGGACAGACAGTTCACCCCTCCACTTT. This encodes CASSATGTDSSPLHF.

The V call is TRBV7-9, the J call TRBJ2-7; weak D call: TRBD1 (5 bases). The V gene lost 5 bases and the J gene lost 6 bases, with 17 bases spanning the gap. The CDR3 length is 14 residues. Germline CDR1 SEHNR, CDR2 FQNEAQ (reference sequence). The CDR3 region has the DNA TGTGCCAGCAGCCCGGACACCCTCGCCTCCGAGCAGTACTTC. Translated, it gives CASSPDTLASEQYF. Full variable domain (remainder filled in from reference TRBV7-9 and TRBJ2-7): DTGVSQNPRHKITKRGQNVTFRCDPISEHNRLYWYRQTLGQGPEFLTYFQNEAQLEKSRLLSDRFSAERPKGSFSTLEIQRTEQGDSAMYLCASSPDTLASEQYFGPGTRLTVT.